This T cell receptor (beta chain) was identified during a study of tumor and adjacent non-tumor tissue in lung cancer. About this clonotype: Its antigen is not identified. A junction end diverges from the germline sequence, so it may reflect a read error.

Germline V CDR1 and CDR2: SGHAT, FQDESV (reference sequence). This CDR3 region has 16 residues. No cell sorting was done before RNA was extracted from the tissue. TCRbeta libraries were built with three rounds of nested PCR, modified from ARM-PCR. One entry per CDR3 protein results from TCRdb running MiXCR on the multiplex PCR reads. The data show over 110,000 distinct CDR3 sequences, around 66% seen once. Study-level points and caveats: Higher tumor TCR diversity was associated with shorter survival.

Sequenced input: lung tumor tissue. The TCR sequence derives from a man between 60 and 75 years old with small cell lung cancer. V is TRBV11-1 and J is TRBJ2-1; D is possibly TRBD1 or TRBD2 (5 bases each). CDR3 DNA sequence: TGTACCAGCAGCTTCGTGGGGGTCAGGGATATGGGTGAGCAGTTCTTC. Amino acids: CTSSFVGVRDMGEQFF.